This T cell receptor (beta chain) emerged from a study of blood T cells in healthy people across ages. Study-level results: The study found TCR beta diversity correlated strongly with naive T cell percentage. There was no known CMV status for donors, so expanded clonotype changes were possibly confounded.

Per-sample yields of isolated PBMCs were at least 6.5 million. As to this clonotype: Its specificity is not known. A read error may explain this, as a much larger clone is one base away.

CDR3 size: 14 residues. CDR1 is SEHNR, CDR2 FQNEAQ, per germline (reference sequence). Together with a sample-barcoded 5' primer, a J-beta primer mix was included in a second PCR lasting about 7 to 12 cycles. Via MiXCR, TCRdb re-called the 5' RACE reads, giving one row per CDR3 protein. The table shows some 900,000 distinct CDR3 sequences, with around 28% occurring only once. The TCR was taken from an elderly woman in good health. The sample comprised blood. This rearrangement joins TRBV7-9 to TRBJ2-3; no firm D call. Written as DNA, the CDR3 is TGTGCCAGCAGCTTTTTGGGTGTCACAGATGCGCAGTATTTT. Protein product: CASSFLGVTDAQYF. Full variable domain (missing parts from reference TRBV7-9 and TRBJ2-3): DTGVSQNPRHKITKRGQNVTFRCDPISEHNRLYWYRQTLGQGPEFLTYFQNEAQLEKSRLLSDRFSAERPKGSFSTLEIQRTEQGDSAMYLCASSFLGVTDAQYFGPGTRLTVL.